What follows is one T cell receptor beta chain and its context. Its antigen is not yet known. No much larger clone exists at a distance of one base, and base qualities are not known. In total, 666 healthy bone marrow donors made up the cohort. All cohort members were sampled while nominally healthy, although unrecorded immune exposures were likely present. The donor tested CMV seronegative, placing the donor among the 350 or so seronegative members of the cohort. A peripheral blood sample was collected from each donor, and TCR beta sequencing was performed on peripheral blood mononuclear cells. The Qiagen DNeasy Blood Extraction Kit was used to extract genomic DNA from the blood cell samples. The library came from the immunoSEQ multiplex PCR assay. For the multiplex PCR, a mixture combining 60 forward primers for TCR Vbeta segments and 13 reverse primers for TCR Jbeta segments was used. Amplification of the CDR3 region of rearranged TCR beta genes was performed with a multiplex PCR assay on genomic DNA. Amplified TCR beta libraries were sequenced as 87-base-pair reads on the Illumina HiSeq System. The paper's data handling went like this. A later analysis tallied 80 million to 95 million unique TCR beta chains across the 600 to 700 repertoires, and some 10 million of those chains were shared by two or more donors. To remove PCR and sequencing errors, raw reads were error-corrected and collapsed into unique sequences using a nearest-neighbor algorithm that merged closely related sequences. CDR3 sequences were aligned to IMGT reference sequences to assign V, D and J gene segments. For a sequence to be retained, at least a six-nucleotide match to both a V gene segment and a J gene segment was required. A rearrangement was called productive if the CDR3 had no stop codons and remained in frame with V and J, and every other rearrangement was called non-productive. Following IMGT convention, CDR3 was defined as the stretch from the second conserved V-encoded cysteine to the conserved J-encoded phenylalanine. In an earlier analysis of 550 to 650 of the donors, sequences lacking an unambiguous match to a single V gene segment were excluded. An earlier analysis of 450 to 650 of the donors called V segments functional above 56.7% productive rearrangements and segregating when the between-donor standard deviation exceeded 5%. A statistical classification framework was developed to diagnose cytomegalovirus status using the catalog of TCR beta chain sequences. V and J gene assignment, in a later analysis, came from comparing TCR nucleotide sequences with IMGT/GENE-DB human TR gene sequences. A later analysis assigned CDR3 sequences and most-parsimonious VDJ recombination scenarios with the TCRdist pipeline. In a later analysis, each TCR beta chain was defined by its CDR3 amino acid sequence together with its V-gene family, and reads without a unique V-gene family were excluded. To address suspected cross-contamination and a sequencing artifact, a later analysis removed some 620 highly shared, low-generation-probability nucleotide sequences. For each public chain, a later analysis derived a clonal expansion index from normalized ranks of inferred template counts within each repertoire. In a later analysis, generation probabilities were computed using a VDJ recombination model fitted to out-of-frame rearrangements, and the results were checked against IGoR. A later analysis scored TCR-TCR, TCR-HLA and TCR-CMV co-occurrence with hypergeometric tests, applying a repertoire-size bias correction to TCR pairs. To estimate false discovery rates, a later analysis permuted the HLA or CMV assignments 20 times. In a later analysis, co-occurring TCRs were grouped using DBSCAN, and TCRdist sequence similarity was added for clustering within HLA-allele-positive subsets. For co-occurrence clustering, repertoires with fewer than 30,000 or more than 120,000 public chains were excluded, along with five repertoires with anomalous nucleotide sharing. This immuneACCESS table, as held by TCRdb, lists in-frame sequences with V and J called but not all clones. Of the missing ones, under half trace to an unresolved V gene in checked studies; the others have no known cause. That table supplies the V and J calls and clone size; D and trimming were determined from the DNA. This sample is represented by about 31,000 clones; around nine tenths of them were singletons. The ten largest clones add up to around 3% of the sample.

This specimen belongs to a study of cytomegalovirus exposure and HLA in healthy donors (dated by TCRdb to between 2016 and 2019). Background on the whole study: According to an earlier analysis of 550 to 750 of the donors, about 179 million T cells yielded over 100 million unique TCR beta sequences and about 300 Gb of sequence data. An early release covering just under 650 HLA-typed donors comprised 250 to 350 gigabases of sequencing data and tens of millions of unique TCR sequences. Of the 300 to 450 genotyped donors, approximately 83% fell in the genetic ancestry cluster associated with self-reported Caucasian donors. The study aimed to test whether signatures of past pathogen exposure could be identified by cataloging public T cell receptors. The study used immunosequencing to profile the T cell repertoires of some 600 subjects and linked those repertoires to cytomegalovirus serostatus. Along with the approximately 700-subject first cohort, a separate validation cohort of some 130 different subjects was used. To predict cytomegalovirus infection status, the study combined high-throughput TCR immunosequencing, statistical association of individual TCRs with disease status, and machine learning. A later analysis re-analyzed previously published TCR beta repertoires from 666 donors and added high-resolution HLA genotyping to study TCR occurrence patterns. In the later analysis, no new phenotypic data were used to find candidate immune exposures; instead, reliance was placed on TCR beta sequences and their occurrence across donors. In an earlier analysis of about 590 of the donors, high-throughput TCR beta sequencing was used to judge whether each TCR beta V gene segment behaved as functional or pseudogenic. Donor age, sex, ethnicity and CMV serostatus were compiled together with the repertoire data. A later genetic analysis took genome-wide SNP genotypes for about three fifths of the roughly 670 donors and used that subset as a discovery cohort. Every repertoire in the discovery cohort had been generated on one and the same sequencing platform. Class I and class II HLA loci were covered by the typing at four-digit resolution. The number of donors typed differed by locus, with about 620-630 for A, B, C, DRB1 and DQB1, 522 for DQA1, 600 to 610 for DPA1, and 400 to 490 for DPB1. About five DR-DQ haplotypes were treated as single units for association and clustering because of strong linkage in the cohort. Among 398 genotyped donors of the cohort, an average of roughly 230,000 unique TCR beta nucleotide sequences was sequenced per donor, of which approximately 19% were non-productive. General findings and caveats noted by the study authors: An earlier analysis of around 540 of the donors showed that most TCR beta V segments appeared in productive rearrangements either about 87% or about 30% of the time, which broadly matched IMGT annotations. For the cohort, immune exposure information was limited to CMV serostatus. The earlier analysis of about 600 of the donors excluded 15 to 20 rarely observed V segments, including chromosome 9 orphons, because counts were too low. A further reported finding was that TCR beta sequences accurately predicted the HLA-A and HLA-B alleles for most subjects in the first cohort. The authors suggested that the approach could potentially be extended to other disease states and immunological phenotypes. A later analysis found that HLA-associated TCR beta chains were more clonally expanded and had lower generation probabilities than equally common non-associated chains. A cluster of highly shared sequence variants was judged likely to represent a technical artifact of the sequencing pipeline. The cohort was sequenced for TCR beta chains only, and without alpha or paired-chain data the features that could be detected were limited. Linkage disequilibrium might explain the correlated functional status among segregating V segments, but an unknown experimental factor could not be excluded. A later analysis found that TCR association rates varied across HLA loci, with DRB1 alleles showing the most associated TCRs and HLA-C alleles the fewest. In vitro tests confirmed that three of the cytomegalovirus-associated TCR beta chains recognize cytomegalovirus antigens. Presence/absence analyses assumed roughly uniform sequencing depth across donors, an assumption that may not hold. In both the original and validation cohorts, the classifier was reported to diagnose cytomegalovirus status with high specificity and sensitivity. A later analysis found that most CMV-associated TCR beta chains appeared HLA-restricted, with HLA associations seemingly driven largely by CMV exposure. Strong co-occurrence of HLA alleles, especially DR and DQ, made assigning TCR associations to individual alleles difficult. Specific HLA alleles were associated with about 17,000 TCR beta sequences at a false discovery rate of 0.05 in a later analysis. V-gene and J-gene trimming of TCR beta chains was associated with a missense DCLRE1C variant in a later genetic analysis, and the association was replicated in an independent cohort. The study gave a list of roughly 150 TCR beta chains associated with cytomegalovirus. While some public TCRs were present in many individuals, most TCR sequences turned up only very rarely across donors. A later analysis reported that several top co-occurrence clusters appeared linked to parvovirus B19, influenza, CMV and Epstein-Barr virus. In a later genetic analysis, fewer N-insertions in productive TCRs were reported among donors in an Asian-associated ancestry cluster than the approximately 670-donor mean. HLA typing was unavailable for some donors at each locus, so association tests used only the typed subset.

Sequencing used PBMCs. The sequence was obtained from a boy aged 5-17 years in good health and CMV-seronegative.

The DNA sequence follows: TGCGCCAGCAGTGAGATGACAGGGCTTGGCGAGCAGTACTTC. Its translation is CASSEMTGLGEQYF. The sequence is built from TRBV10-2 and TRBJ2-7; 7 junctional bases match TRBD1. From the germline V gene, CDR1 is WSHSY and CDR2 is SAAADI. The CDR3 runs 14 amino acids, cysteine and phenylalanine included. Of all the DNA, just the CDR3 is kept, 42 bases in frame from base 1. V and J are trimmed by 2 bases and 6 bases, and the gene matches miss 7 bases of the junction.